This T cell receptor beta chain stems from a study of shared clonotypes between healthy human individuals. TCRdb's copy holds only in-frame clones and misses some; the assay was immunoSEQ multiplex PCR. The sample has roughly 300,000 clones, over 70% seen once. CDR3 size: 14 residues. Trimming shortened V by 1 base and J by 7 bases, and 11 bases separated the two germline ends. Germline V CDR1 and CDR2: PRHDT, FYEKMQ (reference sequence). The chain recombines TRBV13 with TRBJ2-1; D might be TRBD1 (5 bases). The clonotype was recovered from a man aged 25-40 years in good health. Source material: memory CD4+ T cells sorted from blood. Noted subset: CD45RA-negative fraction. For the CDR3, the DNA is TGTGCCAGCAGCTTAGAACCCAGGGTGAATGAGCAGTTCTTC. Translating gives CASSLEPRVNEQFF.